One sample yielded the 14 T cell receptor beta chains listed below, sequenced in a study of high-grade serous ovarian cancer treatment subgroups. Assay used: immunoSEQ multiplex PCR; TCRdb lists only in-frame clones, some missing. This sample has 15,000 or so clones, with roughly 90% found just once. Tumor tissue was taken before any definitive surgery or chemotherapy was given. The specimen was tumor tissue. Every receptor here comes from a human donor with high-grade serous ovarian cancer.

The table lists this clone with a few counts. The V call is TRBV7-2, the J call TRBJ2-7; D is perhaps TRBD2 (6 bases). The V gene lost 2 bases and the J gene lost 5 bases, with 13 bases spanning the gap. Germline V gene sequence: CDR1 SGHTA, CDR2 FQGNSA. The CDR3 has 14 amino acids. This chain's CDR3 is CASSLRGRGNEQYF. The CDR3 DNA follows: TGTGCCAGCAGCTTAAGGGGTCGCGGGAACGAGCAGTACTTC.

This clone was found once. This chain uses TRBV27 with TRBJ1-3; tentatively, D is TRBD1 (6 bases). Trimming took off 6 bases at V and 4 bases at J, with 16 bases between the two ends. Germline CDR1 MNHEY, CDR2 SMNVEV (reference sequence). The CDR3 covers 15 residues. The chain's CDR3 is CASSPGGARGNTIYF. The CDR3, as DNA: TGTGCCAGCAGCCCTGGGGGGGCTCGGGGAAACACCATATATTTT.

The genes are TRBV6-5 and TRBJ2-1; no definite D call. V gave up 7 bases and J gave up 7 bases, with 8 bases separating them. CDR1 and CDR2 (germline): MNHEY, SVGAGI. The CDR3 spans 11 residues. The CDR3 region has the DNA TGTGCCAGCAAAACAAAGAATGAGCAGTTCTTC. This codes for CASKTKNEQFF.

The rearrangement joins TRBV18 to TRBJ1-2, with 7 bases that match TRBD1. Germline assignment: CDR1 KGHSH and CDR2 LQKENI. This CDR3 has 15 amino acids. J lost 5 bases, V lost 6 bases, and 12 bases had no gene match. The CDR3 reads CASSRGQTDGYGYTF. The CDR3 coding sequence is TGTGCCAGCTCCAGGGGACAGACCGACGGGTATGGCTACACCTTC.

The gene calls are TRBV6-1 and TRBJ1-1; D gene unclear. The CDR3 totals 13 residues. V was pared by 6 bases and J by 5 bases, with 13 bases between. Germline CDR1 MNHNS, CDR2 SASEGT. The chain's CDR3 is CASRPDGATEAFF. In nucleotides, the CDR3 is TGTGCCAGCAGGCCCGACGGTGCTACTGAAGCTTTCTTT.

Here the CDR3 DNA reads TGTGCCAGCAGTGAAGAAGCGGGGGAGGCAGATACGCAGTATTTT. It codes for CASSEEAGEADTQYF. This chain connects TRBV2 to TRBJ2-3; TRBD2 aligns across 8 bases. The germline V gene encodes CDR1 SNHLY and CDR2 FYNNEI. The V gene end was trimmed by 1 base and the J gene end by 4 bases; junction bases not matched to a gene: 4. The CDR3 sequence is 15 residues long.

The V and J genes are TRBV5-1 and TRBJ1-4; D unclear. V shed 1 base and J shed 3 bases, with 10 bases lying between them. The CDR3 extends over 15 amino acids. Germline V CDR1 and CDR2: SGHRS, YFSETQ. The CDR3 sequence is CASSLSRWSNEKLFF. The CDR3 DNA is TGCGCCAGCAGCTTGTCTCGGTGGTCTAATGAAAAACTGTTTTTT. The full variable domain, completed using reference TRBV5-1 and TRBJ1-4, is KAGVTQTPRYLIKTRGQQVTLSCSPISGHRSVSWYQQTPGQGLQFLFEYFSETQRNKGNFPGRFSGRQFSNSRSEMNVSTLELGDSALYLCASSLSRWSNEKLFFGSGTQLSVL.

The chain carries TRBV10-3 and TRBJ1-2; D might be TRBD1 (5 bases). V lost 7 bases and J lost 4, with 13 bases in between. CDR1 is ENHRY, CDR2 SYGVKD, per germline. CDR3 length equals 13 residues. As DNA, the CDR3 is TGTGCCATCAACCAGGGATTCGGCTATGGCTACACCTTC. This translates into CAINQGFGYGYTF.

The chain recombines TRBV4-2 with TRBJ2-2; possible D gene TRBD1, 5 bases. Germline assignment: CDR1 LGHNA and CDR2 YNFKEQ. V lost 3 bases and J lost 4, with 12 bases in between. This CDR3 has 15 residues. The CDR3 coding sequence is TGTGCCAGCAGCCAGAACACAGGAGCCACCGGGGAGCTGTTTTTT. Its protein product is CASSQNTGATGELFF.

The chain couples TRBV7-9 to TRBJ2-1; TRBD1 aligns across 9 bases. Germline V gene sequence: CDR1 SEHNR, CDR2 FQNEAQ (reference sequence). V dropped 2 bases and J dropped 1; count of bases not matched to a gene: 6. The CDR3 runs 17 residues. The CDR3 region has the DNA TGTGCCAGCAGCTTATCCTCCGGGACAGGGTCCTACAATGAGCAGTTCTTC. It codes for CASSLSSGTGSYNEQFF. The entire variable domain, with the rest obtained from reference TRBV7-9 and TRBJ2-1, is as follows: DTGVSQNPRHKITKRGQNVTFRCDPISEHNRLYWYRQTLGQGPEFLTYFQNEAQLEKSRLLSDRFSAERPKGSFSTLEIQRTEQGDSAMYLCASSLSSGTGSYNEQFFGPGTRLTVL.

The chain uses TRBV11-2 and TRBJ2-2, with D tentatively TRBD2 (6 bases). With 7 bases removed from V and 2 bases from J, the gap between germline ends came to 20 bases. The CDR3 runs 17 residues. Germline V gene data show CDR1 as SGHAT and CDR2 as FQNNGV. CDR3 sequence (DNA): TGTGCCAGCAAGCCCTGGGTTCTAGCGATTAACACCGGGGAGCTGTTTTTT. Amino acids: CASKPWVLAINTGELFF. Looking up the rest from reference TRBV11-2 and TRBJ2-2 gives the full variable domain: EAGVAQSPRYKIIEKRQSVAFWCNPISGHATLYWYQQILGQGPKLLIQFQNNGVVDDSQLPKDRFSAERLKGVDSTLKIQPAKLEDSAVYLCASKPWVLAINTGELFFGEGSRLTVL.

This chain connects TRBV10-3 to TRBJ1-2; 10 bases agree with TRBD1. Trimming removed 11 bases from V and 7 bases from J; junction bases left unmatched: 10. This CDR3 is built from 13 residues. CDR1 and CDR2 from the germline V gene are ENHRY and SYGVKD. CDR3 protein: CAFRNRDRGGYTF. The CDR3 nucleotides read TGTGCCTTCCGGAACCGGGACAGGGGTGGCTACACCTTC.

This chain uses TRBV30 with TRBJ1-1; D perhaps matches TRBD1 (5 bases). This CDR3 spans 16 amino acids. V gave up 2 bases and J gave up 11 bases, with 27 bases separating them. The germline gives CDR1 GTSNPN, CDR2 SVGIG (reference sequence). CDR3 DNA sequence: TGTGCCTGGAGTAAACCTCGGGACTCATCCTCGCTTGACGCTTTCTTT. This encodes CAWSKPRDSSSLDAFF.

The chain carries TRBV2 and TRBJ2-3, with TRBD2 matching over 7 bases. The CDR3 consists of 16 residues. V shed 2 bases and J 3 bases; nucleotides not matched to a gene: 8. CDR1 SNHLY and CDR2 FYNNEI come from the germline V gene. CDR3 DNA: TGTGCCAGCAGTGAAAGGACTAGTTTAACGACAGATACGCAGTATTTT. It codes for CASSERTSLTTDTQYF.